This T cell receptor beta chain appears in the sequencing data of a study of CD8 T cells in ankylosing spondylitis. This clonotype turned up a few times. TCRdb called the 5' RACE reads again in MiXCR, with one record for every CDR3 protein. The sample includes 200,000 to 250,000 distinct CDR3 sequences, under 12% of them seen just once. The CDR3 extends over 13 amino acids. Germline V gene data show CDR1 as DFQATT and CDR2 as SNEGSKA (reference sequence). V shed 1 base and J shed 4 bases, with 10 bases lying between them. The chain has TRBV20-1 and TRBJ2-5; the D call may be TRBD1 or TRBD2 (5 bases each). The sequencing sample was made of blood, either unsorted or a sorted T cell fraction (not recorded which). The TCR sequence derives from a male donor with ankylosing spondylitis or in good health (not recorded which). The DNA for the CDR3 is TGCAGTGCTAGAGCGGGGCCGAGAGAGACCCAGTACTTC. Translated, it gives CSARAGPRETQYF.